The present T cell receptor beta chain was sequenced within a study of cytomegalovirus exposure and HLA in healthy donors. Notes on the study in general: First-cohort TCR clusters were later found to tend to co-occur in the 130 or so validation repertoires.

Sequencing used immunoSEQ multiplex PCR; TCRdb keeps in-frame clones, though not all of them. The sample lists 100,000 or so clones; around 83% were seen once. CDR1 is MNHEY, CDR2 SMNVEV, per germline (reference sequence). The CDR3 sequence is 15 residues long. Trimming took off 6 bases at V and 1 base at J, with 15 bases between the two ends. Concerning this clone itself: Its antigen is not known.

The TCR originated in a woman aged 18-30 years in good health and CMV-seropositive. The rearrangement links TRBV27 to TRBJ1-1; maybe TRBD1 (5 bases). Sequencing was performed on PBMCs. The CDR3 region has the DNA TGTGCCAGCAGGTCAGGGATGGGCAAGAACACTGAAGCTTTCTTT. Protein: CASRSGMGKNTEAFF.